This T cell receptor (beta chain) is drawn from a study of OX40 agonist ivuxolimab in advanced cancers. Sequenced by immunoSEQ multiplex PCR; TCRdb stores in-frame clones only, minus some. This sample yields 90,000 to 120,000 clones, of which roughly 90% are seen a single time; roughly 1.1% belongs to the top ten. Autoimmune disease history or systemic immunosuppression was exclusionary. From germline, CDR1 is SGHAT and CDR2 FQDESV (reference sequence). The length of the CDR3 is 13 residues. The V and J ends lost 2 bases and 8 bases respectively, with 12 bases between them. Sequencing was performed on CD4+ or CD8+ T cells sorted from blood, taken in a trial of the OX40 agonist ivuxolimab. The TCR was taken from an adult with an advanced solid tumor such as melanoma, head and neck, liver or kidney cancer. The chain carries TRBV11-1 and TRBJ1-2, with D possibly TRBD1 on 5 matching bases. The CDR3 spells CASSLQGRRGYTF. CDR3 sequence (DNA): TGTGCCAGCAGCTTACAGGGACGCCGAGGCTACACCTTC.